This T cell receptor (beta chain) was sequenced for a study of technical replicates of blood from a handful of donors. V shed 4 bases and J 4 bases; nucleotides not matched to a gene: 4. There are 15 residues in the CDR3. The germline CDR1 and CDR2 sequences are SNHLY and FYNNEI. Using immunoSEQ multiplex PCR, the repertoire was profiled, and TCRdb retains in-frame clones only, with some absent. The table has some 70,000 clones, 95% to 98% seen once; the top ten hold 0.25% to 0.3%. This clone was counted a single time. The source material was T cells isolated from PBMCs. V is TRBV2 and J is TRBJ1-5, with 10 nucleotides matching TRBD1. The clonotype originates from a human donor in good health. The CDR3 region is CASSGPGQGNQPQHF. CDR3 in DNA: TGTGCCAGCAGTGGGCCGGGACAGGGGAATCAGCCCCAGCATTTT.